These T cell receptor beta chains were read from a single sample in a study of blood T cell repertoires in COVID-19. Some clones are missing from TCRdb's copy, which holds only in-frame ones; the method was immunoSEQ multiplex PCR. The profile shows roughly 60,000 clones, roughly 84% of them singletons. The sequenced material came from peripheral blood. These receptors originate from a man in his sixties with COVID-19, enrolled during active disease. CDR3s include the opening cysteine and the closing phenylalanine or tryptophan. A D gene is named only where the DNA matches it firmly. The size of a clone is reported for some rows only, either as once, few or many, or as a class for expanded clones.

TGTGCCAGCAGCTTTGGGACTAGCGGGCAGAACAATGAGCAGTTCTTC | CASSFGTSGQNNEQFF | TRBV7-6 | TRBD2 | TRBJ2-1 | NA
TGTGCCACCAGTGCCCAATCAGATGGCTACACCTTC | CATSAQSDGYTF | TRBV24-1 | NA | TRBJ1-2 | NA
TGTGCCAGCAGCCAACGCAGACAGAATGAAAAACTGTTTTTT | CASSQRRQNEKLFF | TRBV3-1/TRBV3-2 | NA | TRBJ1-4 | NA
TGTGCCAGCAGTTTAAGGGGCGCGTACACTGAAGCTTTCTTT | CASSLRGAYTEAFF | TRBV27 | NA | TRBJ1-1 | NA
TGTGCCAGCAGCTCCGGACAGGGCATGAACACTGAAGCTTTCTTT | CASSSGQGMNTEAFF | TRBV7-9 | TRBD1 | TRBJ1-1 | NA
TGTGCCAGCAGCCAAGGGGTCGGGGGCTACACCTTC | CASSQGVGGYTF | TRBV3-1/TRBV3-2 | NA | TRBJ1-2 | once
TGTGCCAGCAGCCAAGACAGGGGCAATGAGCAGTTCTTC | CASSQDRGNEQFF | TRBV3-1/TRBV3-2 | NA | TRBJ2-1 | NA
TGTGCCAGCAGTAATAGCGGGGGGGCCTACGAGCAGTACTTC | CASSNSGGAYEQYF | TRBV6-5 | TRBD2 | TRBJ2-7 | NA
TGCAGCGTTAGGTACGGACAGGGTGTCAATCAGCCCCAGCATTTT | CSVRYGQGVNQPQHF | TRBV29-1 | TRBD1 | TRBJ1-5 | NA
TGTGCCAGCAGTCAGACAGGGGAAGTGGGCTACGAGCAGTACTTC | CASSQTGEVGYEQYF | TRBV6-1 | TRBD1 | TRBJ2-7 | NA
TGTGCCATCAGGGGCGATAGCGGGGATGGTTTTTCGACCGGGGAGCTGTTTTTT | CAIRGDSGDGFSTGELFF | TRBV10-3 | TRBD2 | TRBJ2-2 | NA
TGTGCCAGCAGCTACGACAGGGGGCCCCCTTCCAACGAGCAGTACTTC | CASSYDRGPPSNEQYF | TRBV7-9 | TRBD1 | TRBJ2-7 | NA
TGTGCCAGCACCCCTGGGGGGTTGAACACTGAAGCTTTCTTT | CASTPGGLNTEAFF | TRBV6-2/TRBV6-3 | NA | TRBJ1-1 | NA
TGTGCCAGCAGCTTGACGGGACAGGGGAACACTGAAGCTTTCTTT | CASSLTGQGNTEAFF | TRBV5-6 | TRBD1 | TRBJ1-1 | NA
TGTGCCAGTAGCCCCCCCTATGACAGGATAAACACTGAAGCTTTCTTT | CASSPPYDRINTEAFF | TRBV19 | NA | TRBJ1-1 | NA
TGTGCCACCAGTGATTTGCGGGGGGGCAGCCTCGGGGAGCTGTTTTTT | CATSDLRGGSLGELFF | TRBV24-1 | TRBD2 | TRBJ2-2 | NA
TGTGCCAGCAGTGATGCGACAGGGGACTATGGCTACACCTTC | CASSDATGDYGYTF | TRBV6-1 | TRBD1 | TRBJ1-2 | NA
TGTGCCAGCAGTCCTCCGGGCTCCTACGAGCAGTACTTC | CASSPPGSYEQYF | TRBV12-3/TRBV12-4 | NA | TRBJ2-7 | NA
TGTGCCAGCAGCCGACTAGCGGGAGTCTTAGAGCAGTACTTC | CASSRLAGVLEQYF | TRBV13 | TRBD2 | TRBJ2-7 | NA
TGTGCCAGCAGCGTAGATCAGGTCAAGGCCCTCCACTTT | CASSVDQVKALHF | TRBV9 | NA | TRBJ1-6 | NA
TGCGCCAGCAGCTTGGAACAGGCTTATTCACCCCTCCACTTT | CASSLEQAYSPLHF | TRBV5-1 | NA | TRBJ1-6 | NA
TGTGCCAGCAGCGTAGGTAGCGGGTACACCGGGGAGCTGTTTTTT | CASSVGSGYTGELFF | TRBV9 | TRBD2 | TRBJ2-2 | NA
TGTGCCAGCAGCAGATCACAGGGAATTAGCGACAATGAGCAGTTCTTC | CASSRSQGISDNEQFF | TRBV5-4 | NA | TRBJ2-1 | once
TGTGCCAGCAGCCTCGGGACAGGGTCAGAGACCCAGTACTTC | CASSLGTGSETQYF | TRBV7-3 | TRBD1 | TRBJ2-5 | NA
TGTGCCAAACAGAAGGCTCGGGAGCTGTTTTTT | CAKQKARELFF | TRBV11-1 | NA | TRBJ2-2 | NA
TGCGCCAGCAGCGAGACTAGCTCCTACAATGAGCAGTTCTTC | CASSETSSYNEQFF | TRBV5-1 | NA | TRBJ2-1 | NA
TGTGCCAGCAGTTCGACAGGGGGTAGGGGCTACACCTTC | CASSSTGGRGYTF | TRBV27 | TRBD1 | TRBJ1-2 | few
TGTGCGTTGGAACCCCCGGGACAGGCCTATGGCTACACCTTC | CALEPPGQAYGYTF | TRBV30 | TRBD1 | TRBJ1-2 | NA
TGCGCCAGCAGCTTGCAGGACAGGGGGCAGGTAGATACGCAGTATTTT | CASSLQDRGQVDTQYF | TRBV5-1 | TRBD1 | TRBJ2-3 | NA